The entry that follows covers one T cell receptor (beta chain) sequence. This entry belongs to a study of blood T cell repertoires in COVID-19. Study as a whole: The analysed material was cDNA or gDNA that came from T cells, B-cell-depleted T cells, or PBMCs.

Those who participated ranged in age from roughly 18 to 100 years and resided in 20 to 30 US areas. Participant reports of clinical history set cohort assignment. Germline V gives CDR1 SGHAT, CDR2 FQNNGV. This CDR3 contains 15 residues. The V end was cut by 0 bases, the J end by 0 bases, with 8 bases between. Original analysis: The authors estimated nucleated cell counts from reference gene primer amplification. The protocol was immunoSEQ multiplex PCR, while the TCRdb copy is restricted to in-frame clones and leaves out a portion. V and J calls and clone size are copied from that table; D and trimming were computed from the DNA. The profile shows 200,000 or so clones, around 86% of them singletons.

The receptor comes from a woman aged 40 to 50 with acute COVID-19. This chain uses TRBV11-2 with TRBJ1-1; possibly TRBD1 for D (5 bases). The sample was PBMCs or T cells enriched from blood (not recorded which). The CDR3 nucleotides are TGTGCCAGCAGCTTAGATGGGGCAGTGAACACTGAAGCTTTCTTT. Its translation: CASSLDGAVNTEAFF.